Listed below are T cell receptor beta chains from one sample, sequenced in a study of patients and donors after allogeneic stem cell transplantation. In TCRdb, the RT-PCR reads were re-called with MiXCR into one record per CDR3 protein. The sample consists of about 16,000 distinct CDR3 sequences, around 29% of them appearing once. Sequencing input: blood, either unsorted or a sorted T cell fraction (not recorded which). The origin of the receptors is a human donor who was either an allogeneic HSCT recipient or a stem cell or donor lymphocyte infusion donor (not recorded which). It is not recorded whose cells these are; they may come from a transplant donor. Both conserved end residues are part of each CDR3. Fields, in order: clone size, V gene, D gene, J gene, CDR3 protein, CDR3 DNA. D genes are given only for firm matches. The listing skips clone size in some rows; elsewhere it reads once, few, many or a size class.

>few|TRBV4-1|-|TRBJ1-6
CASASGFSPLHF
TGCGCCAGCGCCTCAGGGTTTTCACCCCTCCACTTT
>few|TRBV6-2/TRBV6-3|-|TRBJ2-5
CASSYSPATGIWETQYF
TGTGCCAGCAGTTACTCTCCAGCCACAGGGATTTGGGAGACCCAGTACTTC
>-|TRBV6-2/TRBV6-3|-|TRBJ1-1
CASSYYVRGNTEAFF
TGTGCCAGCAGTTACTACGTCAGGGGGAACACTGAAGCTTTCTTT
>few|TRBV2|-|TRBJ1-5
CASSGQIAHQPQHF
TGTGCCAGCAGTGGACAGATTGCTCATCAGCCCCAGCATTTT
>-|TRBV3-1|-|TRBJ1-2
CASGFRNYGYTF
TGTGCCAGCGGATTCCGGAACTATGGCTACACCTTC
>few|TRBV2|-|TRBJ1-6
CARRSSYNSPLHF
TGTGCCAGAAGAAGCTCCTATAATTCACCCCTCCACTTT
>-|TRBV12-3/TRBV12-4|-|TRBJ2-2
CASSLARAANTGELFF
TGTGCCAGCAGTTTAGCAAGGGCGGCGAACACCGGGGAGCTGTTTTTT
>-|TRBV7-2|-|TRBJ1-4
CASSFRTGPANEKLFF
TGTGCCAGCAGCTTCCGCACAGGGCCAGCTAATGAAAAACTGTTTTTT
>few|TRBV27|-|TRBJ1-3
CASSLLSGNTIYF
TGTGCCAGCAGTTTGTTAAGTGGAAACACCATATATTTT
>few|TRBV4-1|-|TRBJ1-3
CASSQAIGISGNTIYF
TGCGCCAGCAGCCAAGCAATTGGGATATCTGGAAACACCATATATTTT
>medium-sized|TRBV30|-|TRBJ1-4
CAWNNRGDEKLFF
TGTGCCTGGAACAATAGGGGAGATGAAAAACTGTTTTTT
>once|TRBV10-3|TRBD1|TRBJ2-3
CAIRGQGADTQYF
TGTGCCATCCGAGGACAGGGGGCAGATACGCAGTATTTT
>-|TRBV20-1|TRBD1|TRBJ1-2
CSAPGQVNYGYTF
TGCAGTGCCCCCGGACAGGTTAACTATGGCTACACCTTC
>once|TRBV28|TRBD1|TRBJ1-1
CASSSLLDRATEAFF
TGTGCCAGCAGCTCCCTACTTGACAGGGCGACTGAAGCTTTCTTT
>few|TRBV4-1|TRBD1|TRBJ1-5
CASSQDLPGTASNQPQHF
TGCGCCAGCAGCCAAGACCTCCCTGGGACAGCTAGCAATCAGCCCCAGCATTTT
>large|TRBV10-3|-|TRBJ1-1
CAISDPQGLNTEAFF
TGTGCCATCAGTGACCCACAGGGCCTGAACACTGAAGCTTTCTTT
>-|TRBV4-1|-|TRBJ2-2
CASSRRSPDTGELFF
TGCGCCAGCAGCCGTCGATCCCCCGACACCGGGGAGCTGTTTTTT
>many|TRBV4-1|TRBD1|TRBJ1-2
CASNQRYRGYGYTF
TGCGCCAGCAACCAACGTTACAGGGGGTATGGCTACACCTTC
>large|TRBV12-3/TRBV12-4|-|TRBJ1-6
CASSSPGISPLHF
TGTGCCAGCAGTTCCCCAGGGATCTCACCCCTCCACTTT
>-|TRBV6-1|-|TRBJ1-6
CASSERRGSSPLHF
TGTGCCAGCAGTGAAAGGCGGGGTAGTTCACCCCTCCACTTT
>few|TRBV5-4|-|TRBJ1-2
CASSLQGYGYTF
TGTGCCAGCAGCTTACAGGGTTATGGCTACACCTTC
>-|TRBV27|TRBD2|TRBJ2-5
CASSRTSGGVTPVETQYF
TGTGCCAGCAGTCGGACTAGCGGAGGAGTAACCCCCGTTGAGACCCAGTACTTC
>few|TRBV5-5|-|TRBJ1-1
CASSLRAGKAFF
TGTGCCAGCAGCTTGAGGGCAGGGAAAGCTTTCTTT
>few|TRBV4-3|TRBD2|TRBJ2-7
CASSQDYPSGGYEQYF
TGCGCCAGCAGCCAAGACTATCCAAGCGGGGGCTACGAGCAGTACTTC
>medium-sized|TRBV5-1|TRBD1|TRBJ1-3
CASSFQQGLTGNTIYF
TGCGCCAGCAGCTTCCAACAGGGGCTAACTGGAAACACCATATATTTT
>-|TRBV6-6|-|TRBJ2-3
CASRGEKLDTQYF
TGTGCCAGCAGAGGTGAAAAATTGGATACGCAGTATTTT
>-|TRBV9|-|TRBJ2-5
CASSVGGRETQYF
TGTGCCAGCAGCGTGGGGGGACGGGAGACCCAGTACTTC
>-|TRBV12-3/TRBV12-4|-|TRBJ1-1
CASSLPQGQNTEAFF
TGTGCCAGCAGTTTACCACAGGGTCAAAACACTGAAGCTTTCTTT
>-|TRBV15|-|TRBJ1-5
CATSRGNSQPQHF
TGTGCCACCAGCAGAGGAAACAGTCAGCCCCAGCATTTT
>few|TRBV6-1|TRBD1|TRBJ1-5
CASSEGDRVYQPQHF
TGTGCCAGCAGTGAAGGAGACAGGGTTTATCAGCCCCAGCATTTT
>-|TRBV11-3|-|TRBJ1-1
CASSPGSDTEAFF
TGTGCCAGCAGCCCCGGGTCCGACACTGAAGCTTTCTTT
>few|TRBV7-6|-|TRBJ1-2
CASSFLGAGYTF
TGTGCCAGCAGCTTCCTTGGCGCCGGCTACACCTTC
>-|TRBV6-5|-|TRBJ1-2
CASSPTVNYGYTF
TGTGCCAGCAGTCCGACAGTTAACTATGGCTACACCTTC
>-|TRBV20-1|-|TRBJ2-7
CSAPNWHRVSDEQYF
TGCAGTGCCCCCAACTGGCACAGGGTTTCAGACGAGCAGTACTTC